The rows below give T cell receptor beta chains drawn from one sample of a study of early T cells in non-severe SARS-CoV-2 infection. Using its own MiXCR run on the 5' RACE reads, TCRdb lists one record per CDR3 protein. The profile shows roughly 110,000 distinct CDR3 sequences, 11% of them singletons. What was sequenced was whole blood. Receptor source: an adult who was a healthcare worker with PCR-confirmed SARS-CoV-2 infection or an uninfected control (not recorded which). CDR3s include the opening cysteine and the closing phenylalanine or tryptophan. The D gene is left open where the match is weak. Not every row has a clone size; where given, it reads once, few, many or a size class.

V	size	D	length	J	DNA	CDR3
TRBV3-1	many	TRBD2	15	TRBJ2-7	TGTGCCAGCAGCCAAGAGGGGACTACCCGTTGGGAGCAGTACTTC	CASSQEGTTRWEQYF
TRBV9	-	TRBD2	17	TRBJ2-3	TGTGCCAGCAGCATGCGGACTAGCGGGTTTAACACAGATACGCAGTATTTT	CASSMRTSGFNTDTQYF
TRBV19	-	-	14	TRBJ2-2	TGTGCCAGTAGTATACTAGTCAACACCGGGGAGCTGTTTTTT	CASSILVNTGELFF
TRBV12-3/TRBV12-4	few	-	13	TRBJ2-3	TGTGCCAGCAGTGTGGGGATCACAGATACGCAGTATTTT	CASSVGITDTQYF
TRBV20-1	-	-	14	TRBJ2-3	TGCAGTGTTGGGGTAGCGGCCCCTACAGATACGCAGTATTTT	CSVGVAAPTDTQYF
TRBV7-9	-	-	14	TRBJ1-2	TGTGCCAGCAGCTTAGAAAGTGCGGCGAGAGGCTACACCTTC	CASSLESAARGYTF
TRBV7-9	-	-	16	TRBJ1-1	TGTGCCAGCAGCTTACGGGGGGCTAATGGAAACACTGAAGCTTTCTTT	CASSLRGANGNTEAFF
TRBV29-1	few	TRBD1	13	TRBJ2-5	TGCAGCGGACAGGGGTTGGACCAAGAGACCCAGTACTTC	CSGQGLDQETQYF
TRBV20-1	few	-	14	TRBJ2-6	TGCAGTGCTAGAGAGGTTCCTGGGGCCAACGTCCTGACTTTC	CSAREVPGANVLTF
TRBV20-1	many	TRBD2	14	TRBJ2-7	TGCAGTGCTAGAATCTGGACTAGTCGCCACGAGCAGTACTTC	CSARIWTSRHEQYF
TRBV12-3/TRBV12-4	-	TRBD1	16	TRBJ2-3	TGTGCCAGCAGTTTAACAGGGGGAAGTGTTTCAGATACGCAGTATTTT	CASSLTGGSVSDTQYF
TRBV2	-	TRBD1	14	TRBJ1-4	TGTGCCAGCGGACAGGGAGGCGGGAATGAAAAACTGTTTTTT	CASGQGGGNEKLFF
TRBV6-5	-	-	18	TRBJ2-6	TGTGCCAGCAGTTACCTTGCACCACAAGGGTCTGGGGCCAACGTCCTGACTTTC	CASSYLAPQGSGANVLTF
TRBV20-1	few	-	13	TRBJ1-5	TGCAGTGCTAGTAACCCCCTTTTTGAACCCCAGCATTTT	CSASNPLFEPQHF
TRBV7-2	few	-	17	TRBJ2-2	TGTGCCAGCAGCCCTAGAGGTGAATTCGCGAACACCGGGGAGCTGTTTTTT	CASSPRGEFANTGELFF
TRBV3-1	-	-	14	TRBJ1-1	TGTGCCAGCAGCCAAGGGGGGACAACCGCTGAAGCTTTCTTT	CASSQGGTTAEAFF
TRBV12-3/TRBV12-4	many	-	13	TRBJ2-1	TGTGCCAGCAGTTTAAATCTAATGGATGAGCAGTTCTTC	CASSLNLMDEQFF
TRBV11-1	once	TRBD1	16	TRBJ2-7	TGTGCCAGCAGCTTAGCCTCTGGTGACAGGGGCTACGAGCAGTACTTC	CASSLASGDRGYEQYF
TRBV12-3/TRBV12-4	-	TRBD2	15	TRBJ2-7	TGTGCCAGCAGTTGGCGGGGGACTCCCTCCTACGAGCAGTACTTC	CASSWRGTPSYEQYF
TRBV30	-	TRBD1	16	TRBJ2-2	TGTGCCTGGAGTCCAAGCCCGGGACAGGACTCCGGGGAGCTGTTTTTT	CAWSPSPGQDSGELFF
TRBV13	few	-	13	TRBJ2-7	TGTGCCAGCAGCTTCACAGTAGACCACGAGCAGTACTTC	CASSFTVDHEQYF
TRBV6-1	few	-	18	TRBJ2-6	TGTGCCAGCAGTGATGAGGCGGGCCCCTTTTTATGGGCCAACGTCCTGACTTTC	CASSDEAGPFLWANVLTF
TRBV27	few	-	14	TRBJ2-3	TGTGCCAGCAGTTTAGCGGTACGGGCAGATACGCAGTATTTT	CASSLAVRADTQYF
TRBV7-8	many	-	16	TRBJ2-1	TGTGCCAGCAGCTTTAGGAGATGGGGGGCTTCCGATGAGCAGTTCTTC	CASSFRRWGASDEQFF
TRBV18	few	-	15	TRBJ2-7	TGTGCCAGCTCACCACCCAGTCGGGCGCCCTACGAGCAGTACTTC	CASSPPSRAPYEQYF
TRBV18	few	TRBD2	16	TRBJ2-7	TGTGCCAGCTCCCGCGAAGGGAGGGGCGGCCACTACGAGCAGTACTTC	CASSREGRGGHYEQYF
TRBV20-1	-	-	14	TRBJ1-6	TGCAGTGCTAGAGATTATAACGGGAATTCACCCCTCCACTTT	CSARDYNGNSPLHF
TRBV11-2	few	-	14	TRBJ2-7	TGTGCCAGCAGCTCCGGGGGCGGAACCTACGAGCAGTACTTC	CASSSGGGTYEQYF
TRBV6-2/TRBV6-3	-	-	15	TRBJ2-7	TGTGCCAGCAGTGAGGTAGGACGCGGGGTCGCCGAGCAGTACTTC	CASSEVGRGVAEQYF
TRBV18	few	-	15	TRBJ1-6	TGTGCCAGCTCACCCGAGTTCGGAGGCGGAAGCCCCCTCCACTTT	CASSPEFGGGSPLHF
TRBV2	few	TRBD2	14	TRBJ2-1	TGTGCCAGAGGAACTAGCGGGACCTACAATGAGCAGTTCTTC	CARGTSGTYNEQFF
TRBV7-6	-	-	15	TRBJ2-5	TGTGCCAGCAGCAAAATGCCAACTAGAGAAGAGACCCAGTACTTC	CASSKMPTREETQYF
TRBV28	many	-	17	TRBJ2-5	TGTGCCAGCAGTTTCGGGACACGGGGACCAGCACAAGAGACCCAGTACTTC	CASSFGTRGPAQETQYF
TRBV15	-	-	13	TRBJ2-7	TGTGCCACCAGCAGAGGTGGTAATCGCGAGCAGTACTTC	CATSRGGNREQYF
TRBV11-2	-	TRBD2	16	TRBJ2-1	TGTGCCAGCAGCGCCGGCCGGCGACTAGCGAATAATGAGCAGTTCTTC	CASSAGRRLANNEQFF
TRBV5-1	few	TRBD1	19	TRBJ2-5	TGCGCCAGCAGCTTGGGCTTCAACAGGGGGCGAACGTATGGGGAGACCCAGTACTTC	CASSLGFNRGRTYGETQYF
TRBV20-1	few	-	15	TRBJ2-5	TGCAGTGCTAGAGAACGACCTCGTGGCCAAGAGACCCAGTACTTC	CSARERPRGQETQYF
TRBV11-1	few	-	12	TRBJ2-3	TGTGCCAGCAGCCCGCCCACAGATACGCAGTATTTT	CASSPPTDTQYF
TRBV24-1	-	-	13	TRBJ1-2	TGTGCCACCAGTGATTTGCGCGGATATGGCTACACCTTC	CATSDLRGYGYTF
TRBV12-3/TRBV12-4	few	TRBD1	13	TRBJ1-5	TGTGCCAGCAGCCCGACAGGGTCGCAGCCCCAGCATTTT	CASSPTGSQPQHF
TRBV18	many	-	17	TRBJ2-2	TGTGCCAGCTCACAGTCGGGACGGATGCTGAACACCGGGGAGCTGTTTTTT	CASSQSGRMLNTGELFF
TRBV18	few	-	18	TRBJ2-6	TGTGCCAGCTCACCAAGAGGGCAGACTAACTCTGGGGCCAACGTCCTGACTTTC	CASSPRGQTNSGANVLTF
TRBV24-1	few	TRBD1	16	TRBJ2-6	TGTGCCACCAGCGCCGGGACAGGGACTGGGGCCAACGTCCTGACTTTC	CATSAGTGTGANVLTF
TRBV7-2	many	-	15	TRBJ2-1	TGTGCCAGCAGCTTGGTCAGCGGAAGCTACAATGAGCAGTTCTTC	CASSLVSGSYNEQFF
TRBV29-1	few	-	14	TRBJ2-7	TGCAGCGCCATTGACACCTCCGCCCCCTACGAGCAGTACTTC	CSAIDTSAPYEQYF
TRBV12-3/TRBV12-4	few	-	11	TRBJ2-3	TGTGCCAGCAGTTGGGAGGATACGCAGTATTTT	CASSWEDTQYF
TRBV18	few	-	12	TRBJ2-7	TGTGCCAGCTCCCCCGACTATTACGAGCAGTACTTC	CASSPDYYEQYF
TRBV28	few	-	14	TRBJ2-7	TGTGCCAGCAGTCCCCCCCAATCGGTCTACGAGCAGTACTTC	CASSPPQSVYEQYF
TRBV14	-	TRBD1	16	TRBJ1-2	TGTGCCAGCAGCCGTTCTACAGGGGGCAGATGGACCGGCTACACCTTC	CASSRSTGGRWTGYTF
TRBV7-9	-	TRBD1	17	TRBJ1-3	TGTGCCAGCAGCTTGGGACAGGGTGCGGGCTCTGGAAACACCATATATTTT	CASSLGQGAGSGNTIYF
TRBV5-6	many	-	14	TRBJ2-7	TGTGCCAGCAGCTTGGCGGGCCAGCCCTACGAGCAGTACTTC	CASSLAGQPYEQYF
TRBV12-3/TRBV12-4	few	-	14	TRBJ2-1	TGTGCCAGCAGTTTAAGTGAATCCTACAATGAGCAGTTCTTC	CASSLSESYNEQFF
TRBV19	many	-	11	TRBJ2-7	TGTGCCAGCCGGGACACCTACGAGCAGTACTTC	CASRDTYEQYF
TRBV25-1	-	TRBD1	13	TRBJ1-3	TGTGCCAGCAGAAGGGACAGCCGAAACACCATATATTTT	CASRRDSRNTIYF
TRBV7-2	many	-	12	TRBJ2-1	TGTGCCAGCAGCTATTTTAGGAATGAGCAGTTCTTC	CASSYFRNEQFF